This passage covers 13 T cell receptor beta chains from one sample sequenced in a study of blood T cells in healthy people across ages. With a J-beta primer mix and a sample-barcoded 5' primer, a second PCR ran 7 to 11 cycles. TCRdb reprocessed the 5' RACE reads with MiXCR, giving one entry per CDR3 protein. The data contain approximately 780,000 distinct CDR3 sequences, under 30% of them seen just once; the ten biggest clones take up less than 3.5%. Separately, the same data were catalogued under a study of T cells of mothers and their children.

The sequencing input was blood. The receptors here all came from a boy aged 10-17 years in good health.

The sample holds a few counts of this clonotype. V is TRBV7-9 and J is TRBJ2-3; TRBD2 is a possible D gene (6 bases). The CDR3 sequence is 17 residues long. CDR1 is SEHNR and CDR2 is FQNEAQ in the germline V gene (reference sequence). Trimming removed 5 bases from V and 2 bases from J, with 20 bases in between. The CDR3 loop is CASSHLSGGWDTDTQYF. The CDR3 DNA is TGTGCCAGCAGCCACCTATCCGGGGGTTGGGACACAGATACGCAGTATTTT.

This clonotype was seen only a few times. The chain employs TRBV7-6 and TRBJ2-2; D may be TRBD2 (5 bases). The length of the CDR3 is 15 residues. Germline CDR1 SGHVS, CDR2 FNYEAQ. V was trimmed by 2 bases and J by 4 bases, leaving 11 bases between them. This CDR3 is CASSLRTGATGELFF. In DNA, the CDR3 is TGTGCCAGCAGCTTACGGACTGGCGCCACCGGGGAGCTGTTTTTT. The whole variable domain, remainder taken from reference TRBV7-6 and TRBJ2-2, is GAGVSQSPRYKVTKRGQDVALRCDPISGHVSLYWYRQALGQGPEFLTYFNYEAQQDKSGLPNDRFSAERPEGSISTLTIQRTEQRDSAMYRCASSLRTGATGELFFGEGSRLTVL.

The J gene is TRBJ2-1, the V gene TRBV28, with 9 positions matching TRBD1. The germline gives CDR1 MDHEN, CDR2 SYDVKM. This CDR3 is built from 13 residues. V lost 6 bases and J lost 9; bases outside the gene matches: 6. The CDR3 nucleotides are TGTGCCAGCAGCCCCCGGGACAGGGTTGAGCAGTTCTTC. Its protein product is CASSPRDRVEQFF.

The V call is TRBV5-1, the J call TRBJ2-7; TRBD1 is a possible D gene (6 bases). The germline gives CDR1 SGHRS, CDR2 YFSETQ. V was shortened by 0 bases and J by 3 bases, with 10 bases between the two germline ends. The CDR3 contains 14 residues. The CDR3 nucleotides are TGCGCCAGCAGCTTGGTCCAAGGGGGCTACGAGCAGTACTTC. This codes for CASSLVQGGYEQYF.

With respect to this clonotype: The CDR3 ends on some other residue instead of the conserved phenylalanine or tryptophan, so this is likely a read error. The rearrangement joins TRBV5-1 to TRBJ2-5, with D uncertain. The J call may be faulty, since TRBJ2-1 better matches the DNA end. The CDR3 spans 13 residues. CDR1 and CDR2 (germline): SGHRS, YFSETQ. CDR3 region: CASSLGSRDEQFV. The CDR3 DNA is TGCGCCAGCAGCTTGGGGTCACGGGATGAGCAGTTCGTC.

This clonotype was observed a few times. The V call is TRBV11-2, the J call TRBJ2-1, with D perhaps TRBD2 (5 bases). The CDR3 totals 14 residues. Trimming cost V 1 base and J 8 bases, with 12 bases left between them. From germline, CDR1 is SGHAT and CDR2 FQNNGV. This CDR3 is CASSLVLTDYEQFF. The CDR3, as DNA: TGTGCCAGCAGCTTAGTACTTACGGACTATGAGCAGTTCTTC.

This chain links TRBV3-1 with TRBJ2-1; TRBD2 matches at 8 bases. Trimming cost V 1 base and J 5 bases; bases outside gene matches: 10. Germline loops: CDR1 LGHDT, CDR2 YNNKEL (reference sequence). The length of the CDR3 is 17 residues. CDR3 coding DNA: TGTGCCAGCAGCCAAGCCTTCTCGCGGGGGGCCCACAATGAGCAGTTCTTC. Amino acid sequence: CASSQAFSRGAHNEQFF.

Turning to this clonotype: A read error may account for a junction end that differs from germline. J is TRBJ2-1 and V is TRBV14; a possible D gene is TRBD1 (6 bases). The J call may be in error: the DNA end matches TRBJ2-7 better. Germline assignment: CDR1 SGHDN and CDR2 FVKESK. This CDR3 has 15 amino acids. CDR3 in DNA: TGTACCAGCAGTCAAGCCGGGACAACTCCCTACGAGCAGTACTTC. Translated, it gives CTSSQAGTTPYEQYF.

The rearrangement links TRBV29-1 to TRBJ2-5, with 8 bases that match TRBD1. The germline V gene has CDR1 SQVTM and CDR2 ANQGSEA. Trimming at V came to 5 bases and at J to 7 bases, leaving 15 bases not matched to a gene. The CDR3 totals 15 residues. CDR3 in DNA: TGCAGCGTTTTTGTGGAGCAGGGGGCTTTGGGGACCCAGTACTTC. It specifies CSVFVEQGALGTQYF. Variable domain in full (rest from reference TRBV29-1 and TRBJ2-5): SAVISQKPSRDICQRGTSLTIQCQVDSQVTMMFWYRQQPGQSLTLIATANQGSEATYESGFVIDKFPISRPNLTFSTLTVSNMSPEDSSIYLCSVFVEQGALGTQYFGPGTRLLVL.

At least ten counts were recorded for this clonotype. The J gene is TRBJ2-5, the V gene TRBV12-3 or TRBV12-4; 7 bases align to TRBD2. Unmatched junction bases numbered 9, after V lost 7 bases and J lost 4 bases. The CDR3 has 14 residues. CDR3 region: CASTSVTSIETQYF. As DNA, the CDR3 is TGTGCCAGCACCTCGGTGACTAGCATAGAGACCCAGTACTTC.

This clonotype was picked up a small number of times. The J gene is TRBJ2-3, the V gene TRBV9; D remains unclear. V lost 6 bases and J lost 2, with 16 bases in between. The CDR3 has 15 residues. Germline-derived CDR1 and CDR2 are SGDLS and YYNGEE. The CDR3, as DNA: TGTGCCAGCACCCCGGACGGAGCCGACACAGATACGCAGTATTTT. This encodes CASTPDGADTDTQYF.

The genes are TRBV30 and TRBJ2-3, with unresolved D. The CDR3 spans 13 residues. Trimming took 0 bases from V and 0 from J, leaving 4 bases between them. Germline CDR1 GTSNPN, CDR2 SVGIG (reference sequence). CDR3 loop: CAWSVDSTDTQYF. CDR3 DNA: TGTGCCTGGAGTGTTGACAGCACAGATACGCAGTATTTT.

This clonotype was counted between two and nine times. This chain joins TRBV24-1 and TRBJ1-2; perhaps TRBD1 as D (6 bases). Trimming removed 9 bases at V and 5 bases at J, with 15 bases between. This CDR3 has 13 amino acids. Germline V gene data show CDR1 as KGHDR and CDR2 as SFDVKD. CDR3 DNA: TGTGCCACCTCTGGGGGCGCCTGGTATGGCTACACCTTC. Residues: CATSGGAWYGYTF.